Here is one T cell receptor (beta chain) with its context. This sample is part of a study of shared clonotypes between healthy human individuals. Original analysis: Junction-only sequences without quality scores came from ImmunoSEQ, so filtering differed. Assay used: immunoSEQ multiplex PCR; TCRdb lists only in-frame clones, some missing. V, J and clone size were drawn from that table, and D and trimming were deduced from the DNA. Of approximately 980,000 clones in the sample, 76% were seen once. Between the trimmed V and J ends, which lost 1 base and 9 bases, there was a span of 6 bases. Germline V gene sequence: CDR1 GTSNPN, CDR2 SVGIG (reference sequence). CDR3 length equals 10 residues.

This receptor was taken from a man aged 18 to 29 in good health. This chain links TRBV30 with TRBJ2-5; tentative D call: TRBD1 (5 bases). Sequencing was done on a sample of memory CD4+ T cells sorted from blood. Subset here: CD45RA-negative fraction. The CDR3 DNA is TGTGCCTGGAGTGAACAGGCCCAGTACTTC. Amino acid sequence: CAWSEQAQYF.